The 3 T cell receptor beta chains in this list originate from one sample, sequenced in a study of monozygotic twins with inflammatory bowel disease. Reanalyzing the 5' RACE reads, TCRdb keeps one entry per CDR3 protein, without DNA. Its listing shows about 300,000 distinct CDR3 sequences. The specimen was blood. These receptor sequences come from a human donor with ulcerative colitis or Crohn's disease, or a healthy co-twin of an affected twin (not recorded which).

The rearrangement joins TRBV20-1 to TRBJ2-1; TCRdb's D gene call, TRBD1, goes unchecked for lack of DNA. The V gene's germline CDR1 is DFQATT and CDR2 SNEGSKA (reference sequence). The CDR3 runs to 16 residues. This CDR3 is CSARDLFGTGVNEQFF.

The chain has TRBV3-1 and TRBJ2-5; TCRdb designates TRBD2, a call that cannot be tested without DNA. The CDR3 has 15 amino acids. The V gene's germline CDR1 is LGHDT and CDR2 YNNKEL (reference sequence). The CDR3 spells CASSQEEGARETQYF.

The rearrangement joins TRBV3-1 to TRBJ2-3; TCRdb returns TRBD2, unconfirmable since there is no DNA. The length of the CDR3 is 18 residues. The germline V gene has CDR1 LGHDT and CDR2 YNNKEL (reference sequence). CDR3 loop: CASRTGLAGGASTDTQYF.